The 10 T cell receptor beta chains reported below all come from one sample, sequenced in a study of beta chain features in type 1 diabetes. What was sequenced were expressed TCRB transcripts, since all of the isolated RNA had been reverse transcribed. The assay was immunoSEQ multiplex PCR, and TCRdb's table has in-frame clones only and misses some. The sample comprises a few hundred thousand clones, 10% to 15% of which are singletons, and 0.0095% to 0.012% rests with the top ten. Study-wide points: In all four CD4+ subsets, TCRB CDR3 length was significantly, moderately reduced in type 1 diabetes.

Their target antigens are unknown. Sequenced: naive CD4+ T cells from blood. All receptors derive from a woman aged 18-35 years with type 1 diabetes.

The chain joins TRBV23-1 to TRBJ2-5; 8 positions match TRBD1. TRBV23-1 qualifies as an ORF whose function is uncertain. The CDR3 loop spans 14 amino acids. Unmatched junction bases numbered 3, after V lost 3 bases and J lost 3 bases. CDR3 loop: CASSHRDRKETQYF. Written as DNA, the CDR3 is TGCGCCAGCAGTCACCGGGACAGGAAAGAGACCCAGTACTTC.

CDR3 sequence: CASNLGGGLYNEQFF. The CDR3 nucleotides read TGTGCCAGCAACCTAGGGGGGGGTCTCTACAATGAGCAGTTCTTC. The chain recombines TRBV28 with TRBJ2-1; D possibly corresponds to TRBD2 (7 bases). This CDR3 comprises 15 residues. The germline V and J ends were trimmed by 7 bases and 3 bases, with 16 bases remaining between them. The germline V gene has CDR1 MDHEN and CDR2 SYDVKM.

The chain links TRBV5-1 to TRBJ1-2; no reliable D call. Germline values: CDR1 SGHRS, CDR2 YFSETQ. The CDR3 runs to 13 residues. V shed 0 bases and J shed 7 bases, with 10 bases lying between them. The CDR3 spells CASSLAGNPGYTF. The CDR3 DNA sequence: TGCGCCAGCAGCTTGGCAGGCAACCCTGGCTACACCTTC.

The genes are TRBV4-3 and TRBJ2-2; 7 positions match TRBD2. The CDR3 totals 15 residues. Germline V CDR1 and CDR2: LGHNA, YSLEER. Trimming cost V 0 bases and J 7 bases; bases outside gene matches: 5. The CDR3 nucleotides read TGCGCCAGCAGCCAAGAGGGGGGAGGGGTCGGGGAGCTGTTTTTT. Its translation is CASSQEGGGVGELFF.

This chain links TRBV7-9 with TRBJ2-7; D is ambiguous. This CDR3 region has 16 residues. Germline V gives CDR1 SEHNR, CDR2 FQNEAQ (reference sequence). Deletions cut 7 bases from V and 3 bases from J, with 22 bases between. DNA of the CDR3: TGTGCCAGCACCCTGAGCCGGTTTCCCTCCTACTACGAGCAGTACTTC. This gives the protein CASTLSRFPSYYEQYF. The full variable domain, in which reference TRBV7-9 and TRBJ2-7 provide the parts outside the CDR3, is DTGVSQNPRHKITKRGQNVTFRCDPISEHNRLYWYRQTLGQGPEFLTYFQNEAQLEKSRLLSDRFSAERPKGSFSTLEIQRTEQGDSAMYLCASTLSRFPSYYEQYFGPGTRLTVT.

Regarding this clone: Different DNA sequences within this sample yield the same CDR3. J is TRBJ1-4 and V is TRBV2; 8 nucleotides match TRBD1. Germline assignment: CDR1 SNHLY and CDR2 FYNNEI. The J segment lost 5 bases and the V segment lost 5 bases, leaving 4 bases of the junction unmatched. The CDR3 runs 14 residues. The CDR3 sequence: CASSRQGTNEKLFF. The CDR3 nucleotides are TGTGCCAGCAGTCGACAGGGGACGAATGAAAAACTGTTTTTT.

About this clone: Relative to the germline gene, one junction end is altered; a read error may explain this. The rearrangement uses TRBV9 and TRBJ2-2, with a tentative D call TRBD2 (5 bases). The CDR3 sequence is 15 residues long. Germline CDR1 reads SGDLS; CDR2 reads YYNGEE. CDR3 in amino acids: CASSPWPGSPASLVF. CDR3 DNA: TGTGCCAGCAGCCCCTGGCCGGGGAGCCCAGCCTCTCTAGTTTTT.

Only a few counts were recorded for this clone. V usage is TRBV5-1 and J usage is TRBJ1-6, with TRBD1 matching over 8 bases. The CDR3 runs to 14 residues. Unmatched junction bases numbered 4, after V lost 3 bases and J lost 8 bases. Germline V gives CDR1 SGHRS, CDR2 YFSETQ. The CDR3: CASSSGQEYSPLHF. CDR3 coding DNA: TGCGCCAGCAGCTCGGGACAGGAGTATTCACCCCTCCACTTT.

This clone was counted between two and nine times. The chain couples TRBV29-1 to TRBJ1-5; tentative D call: TRBD1 (6 bases). V lost 6 bases and J 6 bases, leaving 18 bases between the germline ends. The CDR3 runs to 14 residues. Germline V lookup: CDR1 SQVTM, CDR2 ANQGSEA. The DNA of the CDR3 is TGCAGCGTGGGCAGGGGTGAATCGGGTCAGCCCCAGCATTTT. This gives the protein CSVGRGESGQPQHF.

The CDR3 nucleotides are TGCAGCGTTATCTTTGAGTCTTGGAGAGGGGAGACCCAGTACTTC. This sequence encodes CSVIFESWRGETQYF. The rearrangement joins TRBV29-1 to TRBJ2-5; maybe TRBD2 (5 bases). The CDR3 has 15 amino acids. Between the trimmed V and J ends, which lost 5 bases and 5 bases, there was a span of 21 bases. Germline values: CDR1 SQVTM, CDR2 ANQGSEA. The variable domain in full, completed from reference TRBV29-1 and TRBJ2-5, reads SAVISQKPSRDICQRGTSLTIQCQVDSQVTMMFWYRQQPGQSLTLIATANQGSEATYESGFVIDKFPISRPNLTFSTLTVSNMSPEDSSIYLCSVIFESWRGETQYFGPGTRLLVL.